A single sample gave rise to the 18 T cell receptor beta chains below, sequenced in a study of CD8+CD57+ T cells in acquired aplastic anemia listed by TCRdb under 2018. The sequencer was an Illumina HiSeq 2000. Profiling of TCR beta VDJ combinations and CDR3 sequences used genomic DNA as the template. Clones were called with MiXCR by TCRdb after fastp trimmed the public reads at Q25, and only in-frame beta chains were retained. Entries that share a CDR3 protein sequence are merged under the most common genes and DNA. Within this sample are about 290,000 distinct CDR3 sequences, with approximately 58% of them counted one time only. 1% to 1.5% of the sample is held by the ten biggest clonotypes. Expansion of CD8+CD57+ cells had been shown by flow cytometry in the patients chosen for sequencing. Material: sorted CD4+, CD8+, or CD8+CD57+ T cells (not recorded which) from PBMCs. Receptors originate from a human donor with aplastic anemia.

The chain links TRBV10-3 to TRBJ2-5; no definite D call. The V gene's germline CDR1 is ENHRY and CDR2 SYGVKD. The CDR3 sequence is 14 residues long. V was clipped by 3 bases and J by 5 bases, with 13 bases between them. The CDR3 here is CAISDLRASETQYF. CDR3 bases: TGTGCCATCAGTGATTTAAGGGCAAGCGAGACCCAGTACTTC.

The chain carries TRBV20-1 and TRBJ2-7, with D maybe TRBD2 (5 bases). CDR1 is DFQATT and CDR2 is SNEGSKA in the germline V gene (reference sequence). Trimming took 6 bases from V and 0 from J, leaving 15 bases between them. The CDR3 sequence is 14 residues long. CDR3 coding DNA: TGCAGTGCGCTAGGCGGGTTTTCCTCCTACGAGCAGTACTTC. Translating gives CSALGGFSSYEQYF.

The chain combines TRBV9 with TRBJ1-2; no definite D call. Germline CDR1 reads SGDLS; CDR2 reads YYNGEE. V lost 4 bases to trimming and J lost 4 bases, with 14 bases between them. The CDR3 is 14 residues long. DNA of the CDR3: TGTGCCAGCAGCTCCCTGGGGTTACCCTATGGCTACACCTTC. This encodes CASSSLGLPYGYTF.

This rearrangement joins TRBV10-3 to TRBJ2-3; no clear D. Germline-derived CDR1 and CDR2 are ENHRY and SYGVKD. The CDR3 has 15 residues. V lost 3 bases and J lost 4, with 14 bases in between. CDR3 sequence (DNA): TGTGCCATCAGTGAAGTAACACGGTCCCCAGATACGCAGTATTTT. This sequence encodes CAISEVTRSPDTQYF.

The V gene is TRBV7-9, the J gene TRBJ2-3; 10 bases are shared with TRBD1. Germline CDR1 and CDR2: SEHNR and FQNEAQ (reference sequence). With 4 bases clipped from V and 5 bases from J, the junction kept 3 bases outside the gene matches. CDR3 length equals 14 residues. The CDR3 here is CASSSDRGQDTQYF. The CDR3 DNA sequence: TGTGCCAGCAGCTCCGACAGGGGGCAAGATACGCAGTATTTT.

The chain recombines TRBV7-9 with TRBJ2-1; D remains unclear. V lost 8 bases to trimming and J lost 16 bases, with 24 bases between them. The germline V gene encodes CDR1 SEHNR and CDR2 FQNEAQ (reference sequence). The CDR3 sequence is 13 residues long. The CDR3 loop reads CASGPELSTEAFF. DNA for the CDR3: TGTGCCAGCGGACCTGAGTTGAGCACTGAAGCTTTCTTC.

The genes are TRBV7-9 and TRBJ2-1; D unclear. The CDR3 loop spans 13 amino acids. Deletions cut 0 bases from V and 12 bases from J, with 12 bases between. The V gene's germline CDR1 is SEHNR and CDR2 FQNEAQ (reference sequence). Written as DNA, the CDR3 is TGTGCCAGCAGCTTAGCCGGAGACCTGGGGCAGTTCTTC. Amino acid sequence: CASSLAGDLGQFF.

The J gene is TRBJ2-7, the V gene TRBV5-4, with 15 bases lining up with TRBD2. This CDR3 has 16 amino acids. The V and J ends lost 2 bases and 4 bases, in that order; junction bases with no gene match: 4. Germline CDR1 and CDR2: SGHNT and YYREEE (reference sequence). This chain's CDR3 is CASSFGGTSGRYEQYF. CDR3 nucleotides: TGTGCCAGCAGCTTCGGCGGGACTAGCGGGAGGTACGAGCAGTACTTC.

V is TRBV5-1 and J is TRBJ1-2; D unresolved. CDR3 size: 14 residues. CDR1 and CDR2 (germline): SGHRS, YFSETQ. Trimming shortened V by 4 bases and J by 4 bases, and 14 bases separated the two germline ends. The CDR3, as DNA: TGCGCCAGCAGCGAAACGACGGGAGTCTATGGCTACACCTTC. Translating gives CASSETTGVYGYTF.

This sequence joins TRBV2 and TRBJ2-1; D is perhaps TRBD2 (6 bases). The germline V gene encodes CDR1 SNHLY and CDR2 FYNNEI. Trimming cost V 6 bases and J 8 bases, with 23 bases left between them. This CDR3 contains 16 residues. The CDR3 nucleotides are TGTGCCAGCAGAGCGACTAGTTCCGAGCCGCGTGATGAGCAGTTCTTC. This translates into CASRATSSEPRDEQFF.

This clonotype was recorded once. The CDR3 DNA reads TGTGCCAGCAGCTCGGAGGTTGGGGCCCAGCATTTT. Translation gives CASSSEVGAQHF. This rearrangement joins TRBV7-2 to TRBJ1-5; no firm D call. Trimming pared 4 bases from V and 11 bases from J, leaving 12 bases between. Germline CDR1 reads SGHTA; CDR2 reads FQGNSA. There are 12 residues in the CDR3.

In its sample, this clonotype was seen many times. The rearrangement links TRBV24-1 to TRBJ2-2; 11 bases are shared with TRBD1. The length of the CDR3 is 16 residues. Germline V gives CDR1 KGHDR, CDR2 SFDVKD. J gave up 5 bases and V 4 bases, and 5 bases lay outside the gene matches. The CDR3 here is CATSDPGTGGTGELFF. In nucleotides, the CDR3 is TGTGCCACCAGTGACCCCGGGACAGGGGGTACCGGGGAGCTGTTTTTT.

The chain links TRBV6-5 to TRBJ1-2; no definite D call. This CDR3 comprises 13 residues. The germline gives CDR1 MNHEY, CDR2 SVGAGI. Trimming pared 10 bases from V and 4 bases from J, leaving 16 bases between. The CDR3 nucleotides are TGTGCCATCATGGGTTACACTAGCTATGGCTACACCTTC. Translated: CAIMGYTSYGYTF.

This chain links TRBV27 with TRBJ2-7; a weak D match, TRBD1 (6 bases). Trimming removed 5 bases at V and 3 bases at J, with 11 bases between. The CDR3 has 13 residues. Germline CDR1 reads MNHEY; CDR2 reads SMNVEV (reference sequence). This CDR3 is CASSARGGYEQYF. CDR3 nucleotide sequence: TGTGCCAGCAGTGCAAGAGGGGGCTACGAGCAGTACTTC.

The V call is TRBV19, the J call TRBJ1-2; D unclear. Germline V gene data show CDR1 as LNHDA and CDR2 as SQIVND (reference sequence). Trimming removed 7 bases at V and 2 bases at J, with 17 bases between. This CDR3 is built from 15 residues. The CDR3 spells CASTPQSGQNYGYTF. The CDR3 DNA reads TGTGCCAGTACTCCCCAAAGTGGGCAGAACTATGGCTACACCTTC.

This clonotype was seen many times. The genes are TRBV5-1 and TRBJ2-5; the match to TRBD2 covers 9 bases. This CDR3 has 15 amino acids. The V gene's germline CDR1 is SGHRS and CDR2 YFSETQ. J lost 3 bases, V lost 4 bases, and 7 bases had no gene match. The CDR3 loop is CASSRYSGSEETQYF. CDR3 in DNA: TGCGCCAGCAGCCGATATAGCGGGAGCGAAGAGACCCAGTACTTC.

The table lists this clonotype with many counts. This chain uses TRBV6-2 or TRBV6-3 with TRBJ2-7, with 9 bases identical to TRBD1. The CDR3 is 14 residues long. Germline V lookup: CDR1 MNHEY, CDR2 SVGEGT. With 4 bases clipped from V and 3 bases from J, the junction kept 4 bases outside the gene matches. The CDR3 spells CASSSGTGNYEQYF. As DNA, the CDR3 is TGTGCCAGCAGTTCCGGGACAGGGAACTACGAGCAGTACTTC.

The chain carries TRBV7-6 and TRBJ2-2; 7 bases match TRBD2. Germline V gene lookup returns CDR1 SGHVS and CDR2 FNYEAQ. V shed 5 bases and J 7 bases; nucleotides not matched to a gene: 7. CDR3 length: 14 residues. DNA for the CDR3: TGTGCCAGCAGCCGGAGACAGCGGGACGGGGAGCTGTTTTTT. It specifies CASSRRQRDGELFF.